The 26 T cell receptor beta chains below were found in one sample sequenced in a study of cytomegalovirus exposure and HLA in healthy donors. It was with 60 Vbeta and 13 Jbeta primers that the PCR ran. Sequenced by immunoSEQ multiplex PCR; TCRdb stores in-frame clones only, minus some. The sample includes roughly 200,000 clones, around 75% of them seen just once. The sample consisted of PBMCs. Source of these receptors: a young woman in good health and CMV-seronegative.

This clone has a handful of counts. The chain uses TRBV6-6 and TRBJ1-5, with a weak D call TRBD1 (5 bases). Germline V gene lookup returns CDR1 MNHNY and CDR2 SVGAGI (reference sequence). V was pared by 4 bases and J by 3 bases, with 13 bases between. The CDR3 is made up of 15 amino acids. The CDR3 reads CASSSTRDFNQPQHF. CDR3 DNA sequence: TGTGCCAGCAGTTCCACTAGGGACTTCAATCAGCCCCAGCATTTT.

The chain uses TRBV27 and TRBJ2-5; the D is unclear. Matching the DNA end better, TRBJ2-7 makes the J call doubtful. Germline assignment: CDR1 MNHEY and CDR2 SMNVEV (reference sequence). The CDR3 length is 13 residues. In DNA form, the CDR3 reads TGTGCCAGCAGCTCGTCACTCCCTTACGAGCAGTACTTC. This encodes CASSSSLPYEQYF.

This clone was detected many times. The genes are TRBV11-2 and TRBJ1-1; D perhaps matches TRBD1 (5 bases). This CDR3 has 14 amino acids. CDR1 is SGHAT, CDR2 FQNNGV, per germline. Trimming took 2 bases from V and 3 from J, leaving 10 bases between them. The CDR3: CASSLRVRDTEAFF. The CDR3 DNA reads as TGTGCCAGCAGCTTAAGAGTCAGGGACACTGAAGCTTTCTTT.

This clone appeared once. V is TRBV5-1 and J is TRBJ2-3, with 9 bases matching TRBD2. Losses at the gene ends were 0 bases for V and 3 bases for J; bases not matched to a gene: 8. The CDR3 is 17 amino acids. Germline-derived CDR1 and CDR2 are SGHRS and YFSETQ. This CDR3 is CASSLAPAGGPTDTQYF. The CDR3 DNA reads as TGCGCCAGCAGCTTGGCCCCTGCGGGGGGGCCAACAGATACGCAGTATTTT.

About this clone: Other DNA sequences in the same sample also yield this CDR3. The chain combines TRBV9 with TRBJ2-1; 9 nucleotides agree with TRBD2. Germline CDR1 and CDR2: SGDLS and YYNGEE. The CDR3 has 16 residues. After removal of 2 bases from V and 0 bases from J, the junction contained 3 bases not matched to a gene. Written as DNA, the CDR3 is TGTGCCAGCAGCGTCCTAGCGGGGAGCTCCTACAATGAGCAGTTCTTC. As protein: CASSVLAGSSYNEQFF.

The chain has TRBV18 and TRBJ1-5; D ambiguous. The CDR3 is 15 amino acids. In germline, CDR1 is KGHSH, CDR2 LQKENI. The germline V and J ends were trimmed by 3 bases and 0 bases, with 9 bases remaining between them. CDR3 residues: CASSPGSYSNQPQHF. CDR3 DNA sequence: TGTGCCAGCTCACCGGGGAGTTATAGCAATCAGCCCCAGCATTTT.

V is TRBV5-1 and J is TRBJ2-1, with D maybe TRBD2 (7 bases). This CDR3 contains 18 residues. The ends were cut back, 4 bases at V and 0 bases at J, with 20 bases in the middle. Germline CDR1 SGHRS, CDR2 YFSETQ. This chain's CDR3 is CASSPGASGLSSYNEQFF. In nucleotides, the CDR3 is TGCGCCAGCAGCCCGGGGGCTAGCGGTCTAAGCTCCTACAATGAGCAGTTCTTC.

V gene TRBV4-1 combines with J gene TRBJ2-7; 7 nucleotides agree with TRBD1. Germline V gene sequence: CDR1 MGHRA, CDR2 YSYEKL. CDR3 size: 15 residues. V shed 1 base, J shed 3 bases, and the junction held 6 bases outside the gene matches. In DNA, the CDR3 is TGCGCCAGCAGCCAAGGTCGACAGGGTGTCTACGAGCAGTACTTC. It translates to CASSQGRQGVYEQYF.

This clone showed up just a few times. The chain uses TRBV5-6 and TRBJ1-2; the D gene is possibly TRBD1 (5 bases). CDR3 length: 13 residues. The V end was cut by 5 bases, the J end by 10 bases, with 18 bases between. Germline V gives CDR1 SGHDT, CDR2 YYEEEE. The CDR3 DNA follows: TGTGCCAGCAGTAATAAGGGGTTATGGGACTACACCTTC. It translates to CASSNKGLWDYTF. Complete variable domain (other parts from reference TRBV5-6 and TRBJ1-2): DAGVTQSPTHLIKTRGQQVTLRCSPKSGHDTVSWYQQALGQGPQFIFQYYEEEERQRGNFPDRFSGHQFPNYSSELNVNALLLGDSALYLCASSNKGLWDYTFGSGTRLTVV.

The chain is built from TRBV30 and TRBJ2-7; D unclear. Germline V gene lookup returns CDR1 GTSNPN and CDR2 SVGIG (reference sequence). The CDR3 has 12 residues. The V gene lost 2 bases and the J gene lost 3 bases, with 8 bases spanning the gap. Here the CDR3 DNA reads TGTGCCTGGAGTAAGCGCGACTACGAGCAGTACTTC. Residues: CAWSKRDYEQYF. Full variable domain (outside the CDR3, taken from reference TRBV30 and TRBJ2-7): SQTIHQWPATLVQPVGSPLSLECTVEGTSNPNLYWYRQAAGRGLQLLFYSVGIGQISSEVPQNLSASRPQDRQFILSSKKLLLSDSGFYLCAWSKRDYEQYFGPGTRLTVT.

The CDR3 DNA reads as TGTGCCAGCAGCCAAGTTCAGGGTTACACTGAAGCTTTCTTT. Translation: CASSQVQGYTEAFF. The chain joins TRBV14 to TRBJ1-1, with D tentatively TRBD1 (5 bases). V was shortened by 1 base and J by 3 bases, with 9 bases between the two germline ends. The CDR3 covers 14 residues. CDR1 is SGHDN, CDR2 FVKESK, per germline.

In DNA form, the CDR3 reads TGTGCCAGCAGTTTCAACAGGGAGATCGAGCAGTACTTC. Amino acids: CASSFNREIEQYF. The chain has TRBV27 and TRBJ2-7; possibly TRBD1 for D (6 bases). V was trimmed by 3 bases and J by 6 bases, leaving 12 bases between them. This CDR3 has 13 amino acids. Germline CDR1 and CDR2: MNHEY and SMNVEV (reference sequence).

J is TRBJ2-2 and V is TRBV5-4; D unclear. The germline V gene has CDR1 SGHNT and CDR2 YYREEE (reference sequence). The CDR3 loop spans 15 amino acids. V lost 0 bases, J lost 3 bases, and 9 bases lay in between. The CDR3 loop is CASSLAGDYTGELFF. In DNA form, the CDR3 reads TGTGCCAGCAGCTTGGCGGGTGACTACACCGGGGAGCTGTTTTTT.

The chain recombines TRBV7-6 with TRBJ2-5; 9 positions match TRBD2. The J call may be incorrect, as the DNA end agrees better with TRBJ2-7. This CDR3 spans 14 amino acids. Looked up from germline, CDR1 is SGHVS and CDR2 is FNYEAQ. In nucleotides, the CDR3 is TGTGCCAGCAGCCCAGGGACTAGCTTCTACGAGCAGTACTTC. This translates into CASSPGTSFYEQYF.

CDR3 amino acids: CASSLKGQGYGYTF. The CDR3 DNA is TGTGCCAGCAGCCTAAAGGGACAGGGGTATGGCTACACCTTC. V gene TRBV7-3 combines with J gene TRBJ1-2, with TRBD1 matching over 10 bases. The J segment lost 5 bases and the V segment lost 5 bases, leaving 5 bases of the junction unmatched. The CDR3 has 14 residues. Per the germline V gene, CDR1 is SGHTA and CDR2 is FQGTGA.

The chain couples TRBV15 to TRBJ2-7, with 7 bases lining up with TRBD2. CDR3 length equals 16 residues. V was clipped by 0 bases and J by 2 bases; unmatched bases: 7. The germline CDR1 and CDR2 sequences are LNHNV and YYDKDF (reference sequence). CDR3 DNA sequence: TGTGCCACCAGCAGAGACGCGCGGGAGCTCCCCTACGAGCAGTACTTC. Its translation: CATSRDARELPYEQYF.

This rearrangement joins TRBV4-1 to TRBJ1-2, with 10 bases matching TRBD1. V was pared by 2 bases and J by 4 bases, with 4 bases of the junction left unmatched. Germline-derived CDR1 and CDR2 are MGHRA and YSYEKL. CDR3 length: 15 amino acids. CDR3 DNA sequence: TGCGCCAGCAGCCAAACCGGGACAGGGGCCTATGGCTACACCTTC. Its translation is CASSQTGTGAYGYTF.

In its sample, this clone was seen a few times. The CDR3 DNA follows: TGTGCCAGCACCAAGGGACAGGGGTACGAGCCCCAGCATTTT. It is translated as CASTKGQGYEPQHF. The chain uses TRBV2 and TRBJ1-5; 10 positions agree with TRBD1. The CDR3 contains 14 residues. The germline CDR1 and CDR2 sequences are SNHLY and FYNNEI. Trimming cost V 7 bases and J 8 bases; bases outside gene matches: 8.

This clone has only a few counts. The CDR3 nucleotides read TGTGCCAGCAGCTTTGGCGGGCGGGGCGGGGAGCTGTTTTTT. The encoded protein is CASSFGGRGGELFF. This chain connects TRBV7-2 to TRBJ2-2; D perhaps matches TRBD2 (6 bases). This CDR3 has 14 residues. Germline CDR1 and CDR2: SGHTA and FQGNSA. V dropped 3 bases and J dropped 7 bases, with 12 bases sitting between them. Drawing the rest from reference TRBV7-2 and TRBJ2-2, the complete variable domain is GAGVSQSPSNKVTEKGKDVELRCDPISGHTALYWYRQSLGQGLEFLIYFQGNSAPDKSGLPSDRFSAERTGGSVSTLTIQRTQQEDSAVYLCASSFGGRGGELFFGEGSRLTVL.

In its sample, this clone was seen a few times. The chain employs TRBV6-1 and TRBJ1-3; tentatively, D is TRBD1 (5 bases). This CDR3 has 15 residues. The V end lost 7 bases, the J end lost 1 base, and 14 bases lay between the germline ends. Germline V gene lookup returns CDR1 MNHNS and CDR2 SASEGT. The CDR3 DNA sequence: TGTGCCAGCATGTTGTCAGGGTTTTCTGGAAACACCATATATTTT. Protein: CASMLSGFSGNTIYF.

This clone has more than one count but fewer than ten. The V call is TRBV14, the J call TRBJ2-5; the D gene is possibly TRBD1 (6 bases). Germline assignment: CDR1 SGHDN and CDR2 FVKESK. This CDR3 has 16 residues. The V end was cut by 2 bases, the J end by 0 bases, with 13 bases between. The DNA for the CDR3 is TGTGCCAGCAGCCAAAGCCGGACAGTGTACCAAGAGACCCAGTACTTC. This codes for CASSQSRTVYQETQYF. Filled out from reference TRBV14 and TRBJ2-5, the complete variable domain reads EAGVTQFPSHSVIEKGQTVTLRCDPISGHDNLYWYRRVMGKEIKFLLHFVKESKQDESGMPNNRFLAERTGGTYSTLKVQPAELEDSGVYFCASSQSRTVYQETQYFGPGTRLLVL.

The chain uses TRBV9 and TRBJ2-1, with 10 bases lining up with TRBD2. The germline CDR1 and CDR2 sequences are SGDLS and YYNGEE. V gave up 4 bases and J gave up 7 bases; unmatched junction bases: 8. The CDR3 sequence is 15 residues long. CDR3 in DNA: TGTGCCAGCAGCCCCGCTAGCGGGAGTTTTAATGAGCAGTTCTTC. This gives the protein CASSPASGSFNEQFF.

The J gene is TRBJ2-4, the V gene TRBV21-1; the D call in the table, TRBD1, was not verified against the DNA. TRBV21-1 is a documented pseudogene. The CDR3 has 19 residues. Here the CDR3 reads CASSPWGPVTPRKGGIQYF. The CDR3 DNA reads as TGTGCCAGCAGCCCGTGGGGACCTGTAACCCCCCGGAAAGGGGGCATTCAGTACTTC.

Note on this clone: It is likely a read error, because the conserved phenylalanine at the end of the CDR3 is missing. This rearrangement joins TRBV19 to TRBJ1-2; weak D call: TRBD1 (6 bases). CDR1 and CDR2 (germline): LNHDA, SQIVND (reference sequence). The V gene lost 6 bases and the J gene lost 4 bases, with 18 bases spanning the gap. The CDR3 loop spans 15 amino acids. The CDR3 spells CASRNPRQVSYGYTL. The CDR3 DNA follows: TGTGCCAGTAGAAATCCACGACAGGTCAGCTATGGCTACACCCTC.

The V gene is TRBV19, the J gene TRBJ1-4; 12 bases line up with TRBD1. V lost 7 bases and J lost 5; bases outside the gene matches: 14. Per germline, CDR1 LNHDA and CDR2 SQIVND (reference sequence). This CDR3 is 18 amino acids long. CDR3 in DNA: TGTGCCAGTAAACTCCGGGACAGGGGGCTCGGAAGGAATGAAAAACTGTTTTTT. Protein sequence: CASKLRDRGLGRNEKLFF.

There are many counts of this clone. The chain couples TRBV4-3 to TRBJ2-2; D is undetermined. Germline loops: CDR1 LGHNA, CDR2 YSLEER. V was shortened by 0 bases and J by 4 bases, with 9 bases between the two germline ends. The CDR3 length is 15 residues. This CDR3 is CASSQDRQVTGELFF. DNA for the CDR3: TGCGCCAGCAGCCAAGATAGGCAGGTCACCGGGGAGCTGTTTTTT.